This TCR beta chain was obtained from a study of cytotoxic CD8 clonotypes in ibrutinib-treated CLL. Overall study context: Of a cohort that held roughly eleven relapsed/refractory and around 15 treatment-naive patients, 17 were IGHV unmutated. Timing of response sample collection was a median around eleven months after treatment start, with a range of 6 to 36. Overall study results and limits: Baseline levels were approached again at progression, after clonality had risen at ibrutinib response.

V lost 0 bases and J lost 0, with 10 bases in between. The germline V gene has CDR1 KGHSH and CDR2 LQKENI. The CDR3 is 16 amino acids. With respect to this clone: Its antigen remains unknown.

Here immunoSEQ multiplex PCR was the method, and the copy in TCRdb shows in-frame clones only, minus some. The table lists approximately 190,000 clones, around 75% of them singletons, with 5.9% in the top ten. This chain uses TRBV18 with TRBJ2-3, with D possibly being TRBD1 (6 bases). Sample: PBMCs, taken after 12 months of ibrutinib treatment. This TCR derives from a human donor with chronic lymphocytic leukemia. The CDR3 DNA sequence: TGTGCCAGCTCACCACCGACAGGTGATAGCACAGATACGCAGTATTTT. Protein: CASSPPTGDSTDTQYF.